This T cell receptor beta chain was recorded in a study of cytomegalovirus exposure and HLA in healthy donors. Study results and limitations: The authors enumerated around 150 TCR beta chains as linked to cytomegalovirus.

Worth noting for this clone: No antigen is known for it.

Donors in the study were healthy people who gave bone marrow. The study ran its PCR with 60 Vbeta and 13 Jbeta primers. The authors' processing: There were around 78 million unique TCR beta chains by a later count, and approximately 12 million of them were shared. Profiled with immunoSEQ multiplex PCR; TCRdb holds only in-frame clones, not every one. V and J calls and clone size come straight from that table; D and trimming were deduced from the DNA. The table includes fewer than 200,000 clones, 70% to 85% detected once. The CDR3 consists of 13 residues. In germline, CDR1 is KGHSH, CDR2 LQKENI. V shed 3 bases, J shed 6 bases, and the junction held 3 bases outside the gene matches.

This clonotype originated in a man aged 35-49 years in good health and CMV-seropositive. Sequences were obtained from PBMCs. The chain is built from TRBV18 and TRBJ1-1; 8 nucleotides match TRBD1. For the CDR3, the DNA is TGTGCCAGCTCACCGGACAGGGTCTCTGAAGCTTTCTTT. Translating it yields CASSPDRVSEAFF.